Each of the 9 T cell receptor beta chains below was sequenced from the same sample in a study of CD8+CD57+ T cells in acquired aplastic anemia. According to the study, genomic DNA was the template for TCR beta VDJ and CDR3 profiling. A single record per CDR3 protein comes from TCRdb applying MiXCR to the reads. This sample has about 110,000 distinct CDR3 sequences, with approximately 48% found just once. The sample consisted of sorted CD4+, CD8+, or CD8+CD57+ T cells (not recorded which) from PBMCs. The source is a human donor in good health, serving as a control.

This clonotype appeared a few times. J is TRBJ2-1 and V is TRBV10-2, with D possibly matching TRBD2 (5 bases). Germline CDR1 WSHSY, CDR2 SAAADI. CDR3 length: 12 amino acids. Trimming took 6 bases from V and 9 from J, leaving 12 bases between them. This CDR3 is CASSASGVEQFF. CDR3 nucleotide sequence: TGCGCCAGCAGCGCTTCCGGGGTTGAGCAGTTCTTC.

This clonotype was observed many times. The chain combines TRBV12-3 or TRBV12-4 with TRBJ2-7, with 8 bases identical to TRBD1. V was clipped by 5 bases and J by 0 bases; unmatched bases: 6. The CDR3 covers 15 residues. This CDR3 is CASSPQGGISYEQYF. The DNA of the CDR3 is TGTGCCAGCAGTCCACAGGGGGGTATCTCCTACGAGCAGTACTTC.

This clonotype was seen ten or more times. CDR3: CASSPGTGGASKVRGYTF. The DNA for the CDR3 is TGTGCCAGCAGCCCTGGGACAGGGGGCGCAAGCAAGGTGAGGGGCTACACCTTC. This chain links TRBV4-2 with TRBJ1-2; 12 bases line up with TRBD1. CDR1 LGHNA and CDR2 YNFKEQ come from the germline V gene. J gave up 8 bases and V 4 bases, and 17 bases lay outside the gene matches. The length of the CDR3 is 18 residues.

This rearrangement joins TRBV2 to TRBJ1-6; TRBD1 aligns across 9 bases. Trimming took 4 bases from V and 7 from J; bases not matched to a gene: 5. CDR1 SNHLY and CDR2 FYNNEI come from the germline V gene. The CDR3 is made up of 15 amino acids. CDR3 nucleotide sequence: TGTGCCAGCAGTGTTCGGGACAGGGCAAATTCACCCCTCCACTTT. It specifies CASSVRDRANSPLHF.

The genes are TRBV24-1 and TRBJ2-3; 8 nucleotides agree with TRBD1. From germline, CDR1 is KGHDR and CDR2 SFDVKD. The J segment lost 4 bases and the V segment lost 9 bases, leaving 5 bases of the junction unmatched. This CDR3 spans 13 amino acids. The CDR3 is CATSGGYADTQYF. The DNA for the CDR3 is TGTGCCACCTCAGGGGGCTATGCAGATACGCAGTATTTT.

A few counts support this clonotype. The rearrangement joins TRBV7-2 to TRBJ2-3, with a possible D match to TRBD2 (5 bases). Trimming removed 8 bases from V and 0 bases from J, with 9 bases in between. This CDR3 is 13 amino acids long. Germline V lookup: CDR1 SGHTA, CDR2 FQGNSA. The chain's CDR3 is CASGLKSTDTQYF. Here the CDR3 DNA reads TGTGCCAGCGGACTGAAAAGCACAGATACGCAGTATTTT.

The chain employs TRBV19 and TRBJ1-2, with 8 bases identical to TRBD1. V shed 7 bases, J shed 6 bases, and the junction held 4 bases outside the gene matches. The CDR3 is made up of 12 amino acids. Germline V gene sequence: CDR1 LNHDA, CDR2 SQIVND (reference sequence). Here the CDR3 DNA reads TGTGCCAGTACCAGGACAGGGAATGGCTACACCTTC. It is translated as CASTRTGNGYTF.

The chain carries TRBV7-3 and TRBJ2-1; TRBD2 matches at 8 bases. The germline CDR1 and CDR2 sequences are SGHTA and FQGTGA. This CDR3 is built from 16 residues. Germline trimming cut 1 base from V and 6 bases from J; bases unmatched to any gene: 8. The CDR3 loop reads CASSLRPGRVGNEQFF. DNA of the CDR3: TGTGCCAGCAGCTTAAGGCCCGGGAGGGTCGGCAATGAGCAGTTCTTC.

The rearrangement joins TRBV19 to TRBJ1-6, with 9 bases that match TRBD1. The CDR3 runs to 10 residues. Germline CDR1 LNHDA, CDR2 SQIVND (reference sequence). V shed 6 bases and J 18 bases; nucleotides not matched to a gene: 3. The CDR3 region has the DNA TGTGCCAGTAGAGGACAGGGGTACCACTTT. It yields the protein CASRGQGYHF.